This passage covers 10 T cell receptor beta chains from one sample sequenced in a study of CD8 T cells in ankylosing spondylitis. Regarding the study as a whole: A TCR beta motif of fewer than ten highly homologous variants seemed to mark ankylosing spondylitis blood.

Antigens of these TCRs are unknown. TCRdb analysed the 5' RACE reads with MiXCR anew, one entry per CDR3 protein. The sample includes hundreds of thousands of distinct CDR3 sequences, about 13% of them seen just once. The sequenced sample consisted of blood, either unsorted or a sorted T cell fraction (not recorded which). These receptors were obtained from a male donor with ankylosing spondylitis.

This clonotype was counted between two and nine times. The chain is built from TRBV7-7 and TRBJ2-1; TRBD2 is a possible D gene (6 bases). V was cut by 5 bases and J by 10 bases, with 18 bases left in between. From germline, CDR1 is SSHAT and CDR2 FNYEAQ (reference sequence). The CDR3 contains 14 residues. The CDR3 loop reads CASSTGLLPREQFF. The CDR3 nucleotides are TGTGCCAGCAGCACGGGACTCCTCCCGAGGGAGCAGTTCTTC. Full variable domain (remainder filled in from reference TRBV7-7 and TRBJ2-1): GAGVSQSPRYKVTKRGQDVTLRCDPISSHATLYWYQQALGQGPEFLTYFNYEAQPDKSGLPSDRFSAERPEGSISTLTIQRTEQRDSAMYRCASSTGLLPREQFFGPGTRLTVL.

This clonotype has a handful of counts. The chain has TRBV7-9 and TRBJ1-5; weak D call: TRBD1 (6 bases). This CDR3 is 16 amino acids long. V lost 2 bases, J lost 2 bases, and 13 bases lay in between. CDR1 and CDR2 from the germline V gene are SEHNR and FQNEAQ (reference sequence). The CDR3 is CASSLSPKGGNQPQHF. CDR3 coding DNA: TGTGCCAGCAGCTTATCGCCGAAGGGGGGCAATCAGCCCCAGCATTTT.

This clonotype has only a few counts. The chain employs TRBV7-2 and TRBJ2-7; the match to TRBD1 covers 11 bases. V lost 6 bases, J lost 2 bases, and 12 bases stayed unmatched. Germline values: CDR1 SGHTA, CDR2 FQGNSA. The CDR3 is made up of 17 amino acids. The CDR3 DNA sequence: TGTGCCAGCAGTTTTAACCCGGGACAGGGGGTAACCTACGAGCAGTACTTC. This encodes CASSFNPGQGVTYEQYF.

This clonotype was seen a handful of times. J is TRBJ2-2 and V is TRBV10-1, with D possibly being TRBD1 or TRBD2 (5 bases each). The CDR3 is 14 residues long. Per the germline V gene, CDR1 is WNHNN and CDR2 is SYGVQD (reference sequence). The ends were cut back, 6 bases at V and 2 bases at J, with 10 bases in the middle. In nucleotides, the CDR3 is TGCGCCAGCAGGGAGGACACAAACACCGGGGAGCTGTTTTTT. The encoded protein is CASREDTNTGELFF.

J is TRBJ1-4 and V is TRBV5-1; no reliable D call. Germline assignment: CDR1 SGHRS and CDR2 YFSETQ. The CDR3 spans 14 residues. V was clipped by 2 bases and J by 2 bases, with 7 bases between them. CDR3 sequence reads: CASSFAGTNEKLFF. The CDR3 region has the DNA TGCGCCAGCAGCTTCGCCGGCACTAATGAAAAACTGTTTTTT.

This clonotype was recorded a few times. The chain has TRBV20-1 and TRBJ1-2; D perhaps matches TRBD1 (6 bases). Germline V CDR1 and CDR2: DFQATT, SNEGSKA (reference sequence). Between the trimmed V and J ends, which lost 3 bases and 4 bases, there was a span of 15 bases. There are 14 residues in the CDR3. CDR3 sequence reads: CSARAPGGGYGYTF. CDR3 nucleotides: TGCAGTGCTAGGGCGCCGGGGGGCGGCTATGGCTACACCTTC.

There are many counts of this clonotype. V usage is TRBV4-1 and J usage is TRBJ2-2; 13 nucleotides line up with TRBD2. The CDR3 spans 17 residues. CDR1 and CDR2 (germline): MGHRA, YSYEKL. The V gene end was trimmed by 5 bases and the J gene end by 1 base; junction bases not matched to a gene: 4. CDR3 amino acids: CASSFRTSGGNTGELFF. DNA for the CDR3: TGCGCCAGCAGCTTCAGGACTAGCGGGGGGAACACCGGGGAGCTGTTTTTT.

Only a few counts were recorded for this clonotype. The chain recombines TRBV18 with TRBJ2-1; D not certain. V was trimmed by 2 bases and J by 0 bases, leaving 11 bases between them. The CDR3 runs 16 residues. Per the germline V gene, CDR1 is KGHSH and CDR2 is LQKENI. The CDR3 nucleotides are TGTGCCAGCTCACCAAGACACCTTCCCTCCTACAATGAGCAGTTCTTC. The encoded protein is CASSPRHLPSYNEQFF.

V is TRBV4-1 and J is TRBJ2-1; TRBD1 matches at 11 bases. Looked up from germline, CDR1 is MGHRA and CDR2 is YSYEKL. The CDR3 has 14 residues. Trimming removed 3 bases from V and 7 bases from J; junction bases left unmatched: 2. The CDR3 coding sequence is TGCGCCAGCAGCCAGGGACAGGGGGGGAATGAGCAGTTCTTC. Its protein is CASSQGQGGNEQFF.

This chain links TRBV2 with TRBJ2-4; D gene unclear. CDR1 and CDR2 (germline): SNHLY, FYNNEI. This CDR3 is built from 19 residues. V shed 3 bases and J shed 0 bases, with 21 bases lying between them. CDR3 sequence reads: CASSEAQRRTFLAKNIQYF. CDR3 in DNA: TGTGCCAGCAGTGAGGCGCAAAGACGGACCTTTTTAGCCAAAAACATTCAGTACTTC.